This T cell receptor (beta chain) was captured in a study of T cells in Graves' hyperthyroidism and ophthalmopathy. Study context: Upon initial diagnosis and before any treatment, peripheral blood was collected.

This clonotype was counted many times. Researchers took RNA transcripts and amplified the TCR beta CDR3 regions from them. Primed by the HTBI set, a first-round RT-PCR was run on the TCR CDR3. TCRdb fed the multiplex PCR reads into MiXCR, producing one record per CDR3 protein. The table shows approximately 300,000 distinct CDR3 sequences, with more than 15% occurring only once. For ophthalmopathy patients, the Clinical Activity Score was at least 3 and the NOSPECS grade at least 4; duration was under 3 months. Uncontrolled infection, other autoimmune disease, pregnancy and lactation each barred patients from inclusion. The CDR3 extends over 11 amino acids. V was shortened by 6 bases and J by 8 bases, with 10 bases between the two germline ends. The germline gives CDR1 MNHNS, CDR2 SASEGT.

This clonotype originated in a woman aged 60-75 years with Graves' ophthalmopathy. The chain uses TRBV6-1 and TRBJ1-1, with D perhaps TRBD1 (6 bases). Material: blood. The CDR3 reads CASRRGSEAFF. The CDR3 DNA sequence: TGTGCCAGCAGGAGGGGGAGCGAAGCTTTCTTT.